This T cell receptor beta chain was obtained from a study of T cell changes during pregnancy in multiple sclerosis. The CDR3 is 15 amino acids. Germline V gene lookup returns CDR1 MGHDK and CDR2 SYGVNS. Trimming cost V 6 bases and J 10 bases, with 22 bases left between them. Method: immunoSEQ multiplex PCR; TCRdb's copy keeps in-frame clones and lacks some. The table records 50,000 to 60,000 clones, approximately 89% of them present only once. The starting material was peripheral blood, obtained after pregnancy. The rearrangement joins TRBV25-1 to TRBJ2-1, with a tentative D call TRBD2 (6 bases). The TCR comes from a female donor with multiple sclerosis, enrolled in a pregnancy study. The chain's CDR3 is CASSLTRGSNGEQFF. For the CDR3, the DNA is TGTGCCAGCAGCCTAACCCGGGGGAGTAACGGAGAGCAGTTCTTC.